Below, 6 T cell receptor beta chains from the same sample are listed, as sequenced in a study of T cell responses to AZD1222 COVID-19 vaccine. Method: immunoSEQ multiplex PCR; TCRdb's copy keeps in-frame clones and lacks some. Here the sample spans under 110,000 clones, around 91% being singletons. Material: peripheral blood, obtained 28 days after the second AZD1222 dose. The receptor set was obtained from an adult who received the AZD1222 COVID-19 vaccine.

The CDR3 DNA reads TGCGCCAGCAGCTCGGGGGTCCCAAACACCGGGGAGCTGTTTTTT. Protein sequence: CASSSGVPNTGELFF. The genes are TRBV5-1 and TRBJ2-2, with D perhaps TRBD2 (6 bases). The CDR3 has 15 residues. Between the trimmed V and J ends, which lost 3 bases and 2 bases, there was a span of 11 bases. Germline values: CDR1 SGHRS, CDR2 YFSETQ.

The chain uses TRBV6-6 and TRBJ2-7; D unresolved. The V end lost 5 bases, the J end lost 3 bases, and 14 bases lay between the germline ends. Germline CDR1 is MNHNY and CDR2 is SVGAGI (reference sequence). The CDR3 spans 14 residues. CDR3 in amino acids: CASSPLPTDYEQYF. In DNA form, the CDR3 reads TGTGCCAGCAGTCCTCTCCCGACCGACTACGAGCAGTACTTC.

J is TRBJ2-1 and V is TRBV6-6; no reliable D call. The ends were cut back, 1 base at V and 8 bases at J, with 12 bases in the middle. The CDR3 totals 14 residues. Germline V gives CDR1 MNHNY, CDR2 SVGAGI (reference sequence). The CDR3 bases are TGTGCCAGCAGTTACTTGGCAGAGTCCCATGAGCAGTTCTTC. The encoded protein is CASSYLAESHEQFF.

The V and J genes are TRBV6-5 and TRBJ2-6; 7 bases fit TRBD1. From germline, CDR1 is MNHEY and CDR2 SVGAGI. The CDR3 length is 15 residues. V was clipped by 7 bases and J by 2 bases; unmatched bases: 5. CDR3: CASKTGLAGANVLTF. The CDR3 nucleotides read TGTGCCAGCAAGACAGGGCTCGCTGGGGCCAACGTCCTGACTTTC.

The CDR3 region has the DNA TGTGCCAGCAGCGTAGCTGGGACAGGGTTCGCAGATACGCAGTATTTT. Amino acids: CASSVAGTGFADTQYF. V usage is TRBV9 and J usage is TRBJ2-3; 9 nucleotides match TRBD1. After removal of 0 bases from V and 4 bases from J, the junction contained 6 bases not matched to a gene. The CDR3 length is 16 residues. Germline V gene lookup returns CDR1 SGDLS and CDR2 YYNGEE.

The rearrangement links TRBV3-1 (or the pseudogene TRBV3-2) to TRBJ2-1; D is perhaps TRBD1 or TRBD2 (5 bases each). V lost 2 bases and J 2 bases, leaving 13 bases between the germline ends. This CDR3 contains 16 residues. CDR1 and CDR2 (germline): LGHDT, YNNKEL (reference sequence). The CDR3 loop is CASSQIGALTYNEQFF. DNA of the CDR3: TGTGCCAGCAGCCAAATCGGGGCTCTTACCTACAATGAGCAGTTCTTC.